These 10 T cell receptor beta chains came from one sample sequenced in a study of blood T cell repertoires in COVID-19 (dated by TCRdb to the early 2020s). Libraries were constructed by the immunoSEQ multiplex PCR assay. Held by TCRdb, this immuneACCESS table contains in-frame sequences only and omits some clones. Under half of the omission traces to an unresolved V gene where checked; the cause of the rest is unknown. The sample table holds fewer than 400,000 clones, of which around nine tenths were seen once. The ten largest clones add up to about 5% of the sample. The sequenced sample was PBMCs or T cells enriched from blood (not recorded which). All receptors derive from a man in his 60s who had recovered from COVID-19.

The V gene is TRBV10-3, the J gene TRBJ2-3; a weak D match, TRBD2 (5 bases). Trimming took off 4 bases at V and 2 bases at J, with 13 bases between the two ends. Germline CDR1 reads ENHRY; CDR2 reads SYGVKD. There are 15 residues in the CDR3. CDR3 amino acids: CAISGTQTLTDTQYF. DNA for the CDR3: TGTGCCATCAGTGGGACTCAAACACTCACAGATACGCAGTATTTT.

The rearrangement joins TRBV18 to TRBJ2-1; 10 bases match TRBD2. With 2 bases clipped from V and 4 bases from J, the junction kept 11 bases outside the gene matches. The CDR3 totals 18 residues. The germline V gene has CDR1 KGHSH and CDR2 LQKENI. The CDR3 loop is CASSPIPLAGEKYNEQFF. CDR3 nucleotide sequence: TGTGCCAGCTCACCAATACCCCTAGCGGGAGAGAAATACAATGAGCAGTTCTTC.

The V gene is TRBV9, the J gene TRBJ2-7; 7 nucleotides agree with TRBD1. Germline loops: CDR1 SGDLS, CDR2 YYNGEE. The CDR3 runs 14 residues. V trimming: 1 base; J trimming: 1 base; junction bases outside the gene matches: 2. The CDR3 coding sequence is TGTGCCAGCAGCGTAATGGGACAGTCCTACGAGCAGTACTTC. Its protein product is CASSVMGQSYEQYF.

As DNA, the CDR3 is TGTGCCAGCAACCTAAAAGGGAGGCTACAGGGGGCGCTGCCCGGGGAGCTGTTTTTT. Residues: CASNLKGRLQGALPGELFF. The chain combines TRBV7-2 with TRBJ2-2; 9 nucleotides match TRBD1. J was trimmed by 6 bases and V by 7 bases; bases with no gene match: 21. There are 19 residues in the CDR3. Germline values: CDR1 SGHTA, CDR2 FQGNSA. The full variable domain, with the rest looked up from reference TRBV7-2 and TRBJ2-2, is GAGVSQSPSNKVTEKGKDVELRCDPISGHTALYWYRQSLGQGLEFLIYFQGNSAPDKSGLPSDRFSAERTGGSVSTLTIQRTQQEDSAVYLCASNLKGRLQGALPGELFFGEGSRLTVL.

This chain connects TRBV7-2 to TRBJ1-1, with a tentative D call TRBD1 (6 bases). Germline values: CDR1 SGHTA, CDR2 FQGNSA. The CDR3 runs 15 residues. Trimming pared 4 bases from V and 0 bases from J, leaving 12 bases between. The CDR3 reads CASSSSGAMNTEAFF. CDR3 bases: TGTGCCAGCAGCTCCTCAGGGGCGATGAACACTGAAGCTTTCTTT.

This chain uses TRBV15 with TRBJ2-7, with 9 bases fitting TRBD2. Germline V CDR1 and CDR2: LNHNV, YYDKDF (reference sequence). This CDR3 has 16 amino acids. V shed 1 base, J shed 0 bases, and the junction held 4 bases outside the gene matches. The CDR3 sequence is CATSRGLAEASYEQYF. CDR3 nucleotide sequence: TGTGCCACCAGCAGAGGACTAGCGGAAGCCTCCTACGAGCAGTACTTC.

V and J are TRBV10-2 and TRBJ1-1; D is undetermined. The CDR3 has 13 residues. CDR1 and CDR2 from the germline V gene are WSHSY and SAAADI. V lost 5 bases and J 0 bases, leaving 7 bases between the germline ends. The CDR3 sequence is CASSHQMNTEAFF. CDR3 nucleotides: TGCGCCAGCAGTCATCAGATGAACACTGAAGCTTTCTTT.

The J gene is TRBJ2-3, the V gene TRBV10-1, with D possibly being TRBD2 (6 bases). Looked up from germline, CDR1 is WNHNN and CDR2 is SYGVQD (reference sequence). This CDR3 contains 16 residues. With 2 bases removed from V and 0 bases from J, the gap between germline ends came to 12 bases. CDR3 amino acids: CASSEAGYCSTDTQYF. CDR3 sequence (DNA): TGCGCCAGCAGTGAGGCGGGATACTGTAGCACAGATACGCAGTATTTT.

V usage is TRBV2 and J usage is TRBJ2-2; 10 bases fit TRBD2. The J segment lost 5 bases and the V segment lost 3 bases, leaving 3 bases of the junction unmatched. Germline loops: CDR1 SNHLY, CDR2 FYNNEI. The CDR3 length is 15 residues. CDR3 nucleotide sequence: TGTGCCAGCAGTGAGGATAGCGGGAGGACCGGGGAGCTGTTTTTT. As protein: CASSEDSGRTGELFF.

V is TRBV7-6 and J is TRBJ2-3; D unresolved. V was pared by 1 base and J by 1 base, with 6 bases between. This CDR3 contains 14 residues. Germline assignment: CDR1 SGHVS and CDR2 FNYEAQ. CDR3 nucleotide sequence: TGTGCCAGCAGCTTAGAGAGAGGCACAGATACGCAGTATTTT. It specifies CASSLERGTDTQYF.